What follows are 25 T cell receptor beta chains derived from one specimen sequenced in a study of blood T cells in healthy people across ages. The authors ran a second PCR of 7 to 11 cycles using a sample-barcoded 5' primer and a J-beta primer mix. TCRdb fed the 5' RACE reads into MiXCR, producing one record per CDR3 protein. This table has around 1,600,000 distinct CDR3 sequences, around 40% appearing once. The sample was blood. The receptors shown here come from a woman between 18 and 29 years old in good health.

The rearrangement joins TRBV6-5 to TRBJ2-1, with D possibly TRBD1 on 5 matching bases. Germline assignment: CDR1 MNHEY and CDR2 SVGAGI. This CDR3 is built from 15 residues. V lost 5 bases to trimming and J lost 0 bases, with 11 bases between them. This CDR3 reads CASSVTGPSYNEQFF. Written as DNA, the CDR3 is TGTGCCAGCAGTGTTACAGGTCCCTCCTACAATGAGCAGTTCTTC.

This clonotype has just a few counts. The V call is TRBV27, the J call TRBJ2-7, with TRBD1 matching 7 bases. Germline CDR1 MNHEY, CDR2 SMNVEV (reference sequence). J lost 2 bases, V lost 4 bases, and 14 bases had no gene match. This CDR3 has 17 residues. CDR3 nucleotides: TGTGCCAGCAGTTCTCACCAGGGGACAGCGAGAACCTACGAGCAGTACTTC. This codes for CASSSHQGTARTYEQYF.

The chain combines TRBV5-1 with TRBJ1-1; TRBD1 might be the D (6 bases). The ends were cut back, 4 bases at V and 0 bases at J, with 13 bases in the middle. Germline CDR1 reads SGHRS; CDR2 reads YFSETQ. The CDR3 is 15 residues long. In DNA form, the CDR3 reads TGCGCCAGCAGCATGGTAGGGACAATGAACACTGAAGCTTTCTTT. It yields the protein CASSMVGTMNTEAFF.

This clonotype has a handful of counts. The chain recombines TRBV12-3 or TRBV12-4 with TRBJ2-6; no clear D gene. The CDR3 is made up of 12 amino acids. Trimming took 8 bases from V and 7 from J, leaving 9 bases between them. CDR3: CASQGRANVLTF. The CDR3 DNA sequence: TGTGCCAGCCAAGGAAGAGCCAACGTCCTGACTTTC.

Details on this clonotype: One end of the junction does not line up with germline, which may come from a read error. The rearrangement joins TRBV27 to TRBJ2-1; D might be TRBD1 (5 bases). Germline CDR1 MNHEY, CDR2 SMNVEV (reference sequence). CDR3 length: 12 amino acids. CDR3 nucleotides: TGTGCCGGCAGTCCCTCTACAGGCGAGCAGTTCTTC. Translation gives CAGSPSTGEQFF.

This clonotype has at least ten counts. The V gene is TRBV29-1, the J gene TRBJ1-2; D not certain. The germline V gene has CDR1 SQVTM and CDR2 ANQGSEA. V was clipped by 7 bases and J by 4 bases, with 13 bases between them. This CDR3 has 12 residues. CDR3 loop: CSAEARAYGYTF. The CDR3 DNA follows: TGCAGCGCAGAGGCTAGGGCCTATGGCTACACCTTC.

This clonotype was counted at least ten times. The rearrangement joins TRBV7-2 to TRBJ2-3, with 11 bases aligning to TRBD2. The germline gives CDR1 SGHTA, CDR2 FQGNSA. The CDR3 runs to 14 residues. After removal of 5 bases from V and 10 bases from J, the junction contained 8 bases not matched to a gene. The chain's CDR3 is CASSVSGGAPPQYF. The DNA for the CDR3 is TGTGCCAGCAGCGTTAGCGGGGGGGCCCCTCCGCAGTATTTT. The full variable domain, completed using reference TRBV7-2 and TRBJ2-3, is GAGVSQSPSNKVTEKGKDVELRCDPISGHTALYWYRQSLGQGLEFLIYFQGNSAPDKSGLPSDRFSAERTGGSVSTLTIQRTQQEDSAVYLCASSVSGGAPPQYFGPGTRLTVL.

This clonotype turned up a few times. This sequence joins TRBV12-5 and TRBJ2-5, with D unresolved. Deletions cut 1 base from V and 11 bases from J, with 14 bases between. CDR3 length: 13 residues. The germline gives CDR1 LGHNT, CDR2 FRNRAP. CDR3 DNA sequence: TGTGCTAGTGGTTTGGGGCCGTACAATGAGCAGTACTTC. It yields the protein CASGLGPYNEQYF.

The CDR3: CASSSKGARTDTQYF. In DNA, the CDR3 is TGTGCCAGCAGTTCCAAGGGGGCGCGTACAGATACGCAGTATTTT. The rearrangement uses TRBV12-3 or TRBV12-4 and TRBJ2-3, with TRBD1 identical over 7 bases. V shed 4 bases and J 3 bases; nucleotides not matched to a gene: 7. CDR3 length equals 15 residues.

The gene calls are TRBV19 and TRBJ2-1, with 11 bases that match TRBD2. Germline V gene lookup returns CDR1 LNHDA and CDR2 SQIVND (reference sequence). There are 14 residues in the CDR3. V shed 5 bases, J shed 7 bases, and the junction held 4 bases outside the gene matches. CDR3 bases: TGTGCCAGTAGTCTTCCTAGCGGGGGGAATGAGCAGTTCTTC. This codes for CASSLPSGGNEQFF.

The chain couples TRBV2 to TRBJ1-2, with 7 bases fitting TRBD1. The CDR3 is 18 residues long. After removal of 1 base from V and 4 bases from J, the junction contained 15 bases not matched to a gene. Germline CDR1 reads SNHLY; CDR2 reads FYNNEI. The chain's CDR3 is CASSEVSEGALSSYGYTF. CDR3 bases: TGTGCCAGCAGTGAAGTCAGCGAGGGGGCCTTATCTAGCTATGGCTACACCTTC.

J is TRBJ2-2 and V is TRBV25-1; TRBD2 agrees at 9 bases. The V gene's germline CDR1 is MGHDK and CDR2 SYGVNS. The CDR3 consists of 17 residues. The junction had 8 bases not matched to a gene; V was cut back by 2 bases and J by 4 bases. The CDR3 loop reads CASSERLAGASTGELFF. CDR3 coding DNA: TGTGCCAGCAGTGAACGATTAGCGGGAGCAAGCACCGGGGAGCTGTTTTTT.

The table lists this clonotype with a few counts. This CDR3 is CASSSYGGEFYNEQFF. Written as DNA, the CDR3 is TGTGCCAGCAGCTCCTATGGGGGCGAGTTCTACAATGAGCAGTTCTTC. The chain employs TRBV13 and TRBJ2-1; a weak D match, TRBD1 (6 bases). V was clipped by 4 bases and J by 3 bases, with 16 bases between them. The CDR3 is 16 residues long. Germline lookup yields CDR1 PRHDT and CDR2 FYEKMQ (reference sequence).

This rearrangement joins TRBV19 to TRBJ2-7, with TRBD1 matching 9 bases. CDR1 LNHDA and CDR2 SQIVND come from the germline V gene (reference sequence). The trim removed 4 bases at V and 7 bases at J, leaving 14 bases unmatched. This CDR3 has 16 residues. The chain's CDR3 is CASSTGTGIVYNEQYF. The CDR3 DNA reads TGTGCCAGTAGTACTGGGACAGGGATTGTCTACAATGAGCAGTACTTC.

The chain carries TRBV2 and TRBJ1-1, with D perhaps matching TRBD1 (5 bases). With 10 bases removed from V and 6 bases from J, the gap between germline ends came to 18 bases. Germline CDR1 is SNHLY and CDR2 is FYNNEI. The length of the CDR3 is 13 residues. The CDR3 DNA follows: TGTGCCATCCCGCGAGAGGGGTCCCCTGAAGCTTTCTTT. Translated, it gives CAIPREGSPEAFF.

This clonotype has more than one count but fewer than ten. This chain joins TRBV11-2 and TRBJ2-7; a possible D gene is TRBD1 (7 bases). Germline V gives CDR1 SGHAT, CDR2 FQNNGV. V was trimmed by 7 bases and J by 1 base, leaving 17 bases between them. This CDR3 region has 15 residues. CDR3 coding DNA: TGTGCCAGCACCTTGGTGGGGGGACAGTCCTACGAGCAGTACTTC. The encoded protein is CASTLVGGQSYEQYF.

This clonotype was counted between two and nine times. The CDR3 protein is CASSQGAQDTQYF. The CDR3 DNA sequence: TGTGCCAGCAGCCAAGGGGCCCAAGATACGCAGTATTTT. The chain carries TRBV3-1 and TRBJ2-3; unclear D gene. Deletions cut 1 base from V and 5 bases from J, with 7 bases between. The CDR3 consists of 13 residues. Germline CDR1 reads LGHDT; CDR2 reads YNNKEL (reference sequence).

The CDR3 DNA follows: TGCAGTGCCAGACCGGGACAGCCCACAGATACGCAGTATTTT. Protein sequence: CSARPGQPTDTQYF. This rearrangement joins TRBV20-1 to TRBJ2-3; 7 bases map to TRBD1. The CDR3 has 14 residues. Trimming removed 6 bases from V and 2 bases from J; junction bases left unmatched: 8. CDR1 and CDR2 (germline): DFQATT, SNEGSKA (reference sequence).

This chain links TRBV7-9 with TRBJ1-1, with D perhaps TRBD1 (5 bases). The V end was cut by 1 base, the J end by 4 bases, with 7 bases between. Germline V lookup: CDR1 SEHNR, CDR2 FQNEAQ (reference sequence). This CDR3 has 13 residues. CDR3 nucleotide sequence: TGTGCCAGCAGCTTAGACGGGACCACTGAAGCTTTCTTT. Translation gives CASSLDGTTEAFF.

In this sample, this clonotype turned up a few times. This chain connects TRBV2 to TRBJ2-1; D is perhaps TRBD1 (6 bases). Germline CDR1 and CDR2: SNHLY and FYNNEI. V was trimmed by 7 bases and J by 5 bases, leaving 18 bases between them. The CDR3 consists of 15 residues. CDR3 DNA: TGTGCCAGCATCCGGGCCAGGGGTGGGGACAATGAGCAGTTCTTC. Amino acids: CASIRARGGDNEQFF.

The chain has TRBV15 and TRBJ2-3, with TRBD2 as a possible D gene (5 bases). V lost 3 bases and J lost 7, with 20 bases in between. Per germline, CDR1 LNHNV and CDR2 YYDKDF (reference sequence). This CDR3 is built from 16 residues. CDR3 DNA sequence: TGTGCCACCAGCAGCCAGGACTGGCCTCACCACTATACGCAGTATTTT. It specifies CATSSQDWPHHYTQYF. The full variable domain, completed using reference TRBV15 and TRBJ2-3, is DAMVIQNPRYQVTQFGKPVTLSCSQTLNHNVMYWYQQKSSQAPKLLFHYYDKDFNNEADTPDNFQSRRPNTSFCFLDIRSPGLGDTAMYLCATSSQDWPHHYTQYFGPGTRLTVL.

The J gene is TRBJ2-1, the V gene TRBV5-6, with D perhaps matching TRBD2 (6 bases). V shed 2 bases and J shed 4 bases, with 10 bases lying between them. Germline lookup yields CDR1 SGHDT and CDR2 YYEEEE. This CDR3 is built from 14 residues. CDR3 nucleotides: TGTGCCAGCAGCTTCTTAAGCGGGTACAATGAGCAGTTCTTC. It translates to CASSFLSGYNEQFF. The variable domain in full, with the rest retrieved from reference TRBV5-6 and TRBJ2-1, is DAGVTQSPTHLIKTRGQQVTLRCSPKSGHDTVSWYQQALGQGPQFIFQYYEEEERQRGNFPDRFSGHQFPNYSSELNVNALLLGDSALYLCASSFLSGYNEQFFGPGTRLTVL.

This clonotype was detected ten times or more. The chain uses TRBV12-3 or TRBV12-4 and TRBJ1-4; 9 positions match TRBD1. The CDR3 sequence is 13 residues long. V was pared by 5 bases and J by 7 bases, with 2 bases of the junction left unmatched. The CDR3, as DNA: TGTGCCAGCAGTGGGGACAGGGCTGAAAAACTGTTTTTT. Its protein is CASSGDRAEKLFF.

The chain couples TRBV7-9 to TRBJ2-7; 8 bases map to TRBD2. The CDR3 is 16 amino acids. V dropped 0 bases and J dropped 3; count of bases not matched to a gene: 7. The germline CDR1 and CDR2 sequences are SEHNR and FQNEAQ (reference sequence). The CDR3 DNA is TGTGCCAGCAGCTTAGCTCCCGGGGGGGGGAACTACGAGCAGTACTTC. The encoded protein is CASSLAPGGGNYEQYF.

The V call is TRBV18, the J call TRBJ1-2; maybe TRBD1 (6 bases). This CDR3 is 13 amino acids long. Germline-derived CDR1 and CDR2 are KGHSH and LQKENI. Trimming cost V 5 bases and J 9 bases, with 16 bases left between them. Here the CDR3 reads CASSSQGDRSYTF. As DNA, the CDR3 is TGTGCCAGCTCAAGCCAGGGAGACAGGAGCTACACCTTC.